This T cell receptor beta chain was identified in a study of blood T cell repertoires in COVID-19. At the level of the study: Donors in the United States, Italy and Spain gave samples during acute or convalescent COVID-19.

Recruitment covered roughly 22 US areas and drew participants whose ages spanned 18 to 89 years. Each participant's cohort was designated according to participant-reported clinical history. Methods used by the authors: Scientists estimated how many nucleated cells there were by amplifying reference gene primers. Sequencing used immunoSEQ multiplex PCR; TCRdb keeps in-frame clones, though not all of them. V, J and clone size were drawn from that table, and D and trimming were deduced from the DNA. Among 200,000 or so clones listed, about 80% were seen once. In its sample, this clone was seen a few times. Sequenced material: PBMCs or T cells enriched from blood (not recorded which). The clonotype originates from a man aged 40-49 years who had recovered from COVID-19.

This CDR3 is CASSSGTEMNTEAFF. CDR3 in DNA: TGTGCCAGTAGTTCCGGGACAGAGATGAACACTGAAGCTTTCTTT. The chain combines TRBV19 with TRBJ1-1; 7 nucleotides align to TRBD1. This CDR3 comprises 15 residues. V gave up 5 bases and J gave up 0 bases; unmatched junction bases: 6. The germline CDR1 and CDR2 sequences are LNHDA and SQIVND (reference sequence).